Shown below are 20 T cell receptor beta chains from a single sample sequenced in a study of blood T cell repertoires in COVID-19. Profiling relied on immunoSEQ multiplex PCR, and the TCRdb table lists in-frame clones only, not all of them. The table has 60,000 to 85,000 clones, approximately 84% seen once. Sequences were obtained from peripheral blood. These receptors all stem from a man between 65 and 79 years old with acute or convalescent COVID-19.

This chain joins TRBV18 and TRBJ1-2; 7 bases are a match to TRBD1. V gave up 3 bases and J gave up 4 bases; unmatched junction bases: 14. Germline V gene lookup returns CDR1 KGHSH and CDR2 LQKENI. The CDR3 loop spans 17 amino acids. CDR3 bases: TGTGCCAGCTCACCTTACCGTAGGACAGGCATTACCTATGGCTACACCTTC. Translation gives CASSPYRRTGITYGYTF.

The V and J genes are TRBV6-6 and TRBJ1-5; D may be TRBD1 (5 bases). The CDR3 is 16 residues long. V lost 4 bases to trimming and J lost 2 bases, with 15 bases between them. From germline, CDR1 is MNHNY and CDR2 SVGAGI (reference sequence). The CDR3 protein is CASSSDGTRGNQPQHF. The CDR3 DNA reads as TGTGCCAGCAGTTCGGACGGGACTCGAGGCAATCAGCCCCAGCATTTT.

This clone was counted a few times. CDR3 region: CASSSNSVGLAAYNEQFF. CDR3 bases: TGTGCCAGCAGTTCAAACTCCGTCGGACTAGCGGCCTACAATGAGCAGTTCTTC. The rearrangement links TRBV27 to TRBJ2-1; 10 nucleotides align to TRBD2. V lost 4 bases to trimming and J lost 2 bases; unmatched junction nucleotides: 11. Germline V gene sequence: CDR1 MNHEY, CDR2 SMNVEV (reference sequence). The CDR3 runs 18 residues.

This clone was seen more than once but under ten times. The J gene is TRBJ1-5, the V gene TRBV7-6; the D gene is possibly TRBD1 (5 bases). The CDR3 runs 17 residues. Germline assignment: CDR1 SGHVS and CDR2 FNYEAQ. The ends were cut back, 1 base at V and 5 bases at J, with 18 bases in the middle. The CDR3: CASSLGVGSRGHQPQHF. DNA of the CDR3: TGTGCCAGCAGCTTAGGGGTGGGGTCGCGGGGCCATCAGCCCCAGCATTTT.

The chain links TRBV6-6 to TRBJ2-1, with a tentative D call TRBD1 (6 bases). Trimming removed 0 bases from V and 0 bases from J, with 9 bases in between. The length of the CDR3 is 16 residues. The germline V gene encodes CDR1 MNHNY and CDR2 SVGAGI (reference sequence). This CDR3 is CASSYSTGSSYNEQFF. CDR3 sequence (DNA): TGTGCCAGCAGTTACTCAACAGGGAGCTCCTACAATGAGCAGTTCTTC.

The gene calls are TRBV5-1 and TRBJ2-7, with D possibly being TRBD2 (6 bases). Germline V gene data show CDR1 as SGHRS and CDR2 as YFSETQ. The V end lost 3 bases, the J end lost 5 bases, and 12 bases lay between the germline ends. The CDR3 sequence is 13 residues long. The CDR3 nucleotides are TGCGCCAGCAGCTCCACGGGAGAGCACGAGCAGTACTTC. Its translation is CASSSTGEHEQYF.

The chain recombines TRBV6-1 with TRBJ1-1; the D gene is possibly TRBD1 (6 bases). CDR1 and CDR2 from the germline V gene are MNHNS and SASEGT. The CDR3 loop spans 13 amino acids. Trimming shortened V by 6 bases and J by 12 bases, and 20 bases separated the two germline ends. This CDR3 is CASRREQGAVTFF. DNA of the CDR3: TGTGCCAGCAGACGGGAACAGGGAGCCGTGACTTTCTTT.

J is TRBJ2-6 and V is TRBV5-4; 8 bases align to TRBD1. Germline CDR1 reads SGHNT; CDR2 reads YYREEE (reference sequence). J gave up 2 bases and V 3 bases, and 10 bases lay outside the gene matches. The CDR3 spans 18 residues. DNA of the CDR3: TGTGCCAGCAGCTCCGACAGGGGTAGCTTCCCTGGGGCCAACGTCCTGACTTTC. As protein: CASSSDRGSFPGANVLTF.

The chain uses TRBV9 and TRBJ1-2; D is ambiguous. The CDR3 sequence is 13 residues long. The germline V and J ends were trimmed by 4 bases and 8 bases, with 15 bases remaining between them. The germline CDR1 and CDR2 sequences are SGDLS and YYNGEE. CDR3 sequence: CASSLGGPGGYTF. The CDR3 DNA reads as TGTGCCAGCAGCCTAGGAGGGCCAGGCGGCTACACCTTC.

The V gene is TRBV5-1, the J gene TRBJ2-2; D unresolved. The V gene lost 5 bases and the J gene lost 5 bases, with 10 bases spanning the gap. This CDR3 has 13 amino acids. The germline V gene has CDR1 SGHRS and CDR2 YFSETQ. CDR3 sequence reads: CASRGGRTGELFF. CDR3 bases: TGCGCCAGCAGGGGTGGCAGGACCGGGGAGCTGTTTTTT.

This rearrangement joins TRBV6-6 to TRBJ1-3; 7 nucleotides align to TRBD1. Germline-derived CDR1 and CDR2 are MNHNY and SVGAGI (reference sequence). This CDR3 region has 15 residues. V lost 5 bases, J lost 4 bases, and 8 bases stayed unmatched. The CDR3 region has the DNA TGTGCCAGCAGTCGCGATGGAGGGGGCGGAAACACCATATATTTT. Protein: CASSRDGGGGNTIYF.

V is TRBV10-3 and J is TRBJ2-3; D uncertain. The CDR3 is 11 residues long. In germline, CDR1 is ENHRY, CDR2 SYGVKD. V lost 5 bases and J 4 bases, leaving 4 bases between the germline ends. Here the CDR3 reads CAISLADTQYF. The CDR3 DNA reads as TGTGCCATCAGTTTAGCAGATACGCAGTATTTT.

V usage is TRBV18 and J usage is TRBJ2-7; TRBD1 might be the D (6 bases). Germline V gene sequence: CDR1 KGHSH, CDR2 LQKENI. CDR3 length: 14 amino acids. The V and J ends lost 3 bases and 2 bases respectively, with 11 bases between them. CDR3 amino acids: CASSPERQAYEQYF. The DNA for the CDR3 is TGTGCCAGCTCACCGGAACGACAGGCCTACGAGCAGTACTTC.

For the CDR3, the DNA is TGTGCCAGCAGAGACCGGGACAGCGTAAACTATGGCTACACCTTC. Translated, it gives CASRDRDSVNYGYTF. The chain employs TRBV2 and TRBJ1-2; TRBD1 agrees at 7 bases. CDR3 size: 15 residues. Germline CDR1 reads SNHLY; CDR2 reads FYNNEI. V trimming: 6 bases; J trimming: 2 bases; junction bases outside the gene matches: 9.

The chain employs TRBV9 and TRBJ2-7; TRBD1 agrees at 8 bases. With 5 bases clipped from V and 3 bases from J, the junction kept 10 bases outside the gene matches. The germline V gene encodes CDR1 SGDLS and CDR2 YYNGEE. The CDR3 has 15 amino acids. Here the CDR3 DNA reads TGTGCCAGCAGTTTTTCTCATGGACAGGGCTACGAGCAGTACTTC. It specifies CASSFSHGQGYEQYF.

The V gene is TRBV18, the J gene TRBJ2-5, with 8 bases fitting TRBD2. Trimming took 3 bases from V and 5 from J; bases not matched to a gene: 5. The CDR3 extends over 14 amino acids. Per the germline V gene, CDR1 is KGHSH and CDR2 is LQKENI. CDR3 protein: CASSPGLVQETQYF. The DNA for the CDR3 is TGTGCCAGCTCACCGGGACTAGTCCAGGAGACCCAGTACTTC. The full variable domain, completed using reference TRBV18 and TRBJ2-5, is NAGVMQNPRHLVRRRGQEARLRCSPMKGHSHVYWYRQLPEEGLKFMVYLQKENIIDESGMPKERFSAEFPKEGPSILRIQQVVRGDSAAYFCASSPGLVQETQYFGPGTRLLVL.

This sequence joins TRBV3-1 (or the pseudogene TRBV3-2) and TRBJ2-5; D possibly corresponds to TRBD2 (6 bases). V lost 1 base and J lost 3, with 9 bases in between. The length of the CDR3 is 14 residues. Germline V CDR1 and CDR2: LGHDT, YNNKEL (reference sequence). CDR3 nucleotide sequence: TGTGCCAGCAGCCAAGGTGGAGGGAAAGAGACCCAGTACTTC. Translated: CASSQGGGKETQYF.

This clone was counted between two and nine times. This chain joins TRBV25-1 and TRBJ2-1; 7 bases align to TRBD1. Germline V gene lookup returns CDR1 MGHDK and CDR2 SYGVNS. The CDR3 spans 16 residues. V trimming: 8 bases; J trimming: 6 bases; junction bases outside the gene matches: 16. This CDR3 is CASETGYGSRGNEQFF. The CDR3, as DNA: TGTGCCAGCGAGACAGGGTACGGCTCCAGGGGCAATGAGCAGTTCTTC.

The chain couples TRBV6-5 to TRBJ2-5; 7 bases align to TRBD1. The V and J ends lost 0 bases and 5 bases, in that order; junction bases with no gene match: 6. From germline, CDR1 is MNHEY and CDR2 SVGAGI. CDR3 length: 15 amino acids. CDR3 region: CASSYSGQGDETQYF. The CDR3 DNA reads TGTGCCAGCAGTTACTCGGGTCAGGGGGATGAGACCCAGTACTTC.

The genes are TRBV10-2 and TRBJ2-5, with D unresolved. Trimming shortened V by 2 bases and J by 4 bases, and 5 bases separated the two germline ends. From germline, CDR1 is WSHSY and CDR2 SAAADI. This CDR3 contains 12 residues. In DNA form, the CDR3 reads TGCGCCAGCAGTGAGCACGGAGAGACCCAGTACTTC. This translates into CASSEHGETQYF.